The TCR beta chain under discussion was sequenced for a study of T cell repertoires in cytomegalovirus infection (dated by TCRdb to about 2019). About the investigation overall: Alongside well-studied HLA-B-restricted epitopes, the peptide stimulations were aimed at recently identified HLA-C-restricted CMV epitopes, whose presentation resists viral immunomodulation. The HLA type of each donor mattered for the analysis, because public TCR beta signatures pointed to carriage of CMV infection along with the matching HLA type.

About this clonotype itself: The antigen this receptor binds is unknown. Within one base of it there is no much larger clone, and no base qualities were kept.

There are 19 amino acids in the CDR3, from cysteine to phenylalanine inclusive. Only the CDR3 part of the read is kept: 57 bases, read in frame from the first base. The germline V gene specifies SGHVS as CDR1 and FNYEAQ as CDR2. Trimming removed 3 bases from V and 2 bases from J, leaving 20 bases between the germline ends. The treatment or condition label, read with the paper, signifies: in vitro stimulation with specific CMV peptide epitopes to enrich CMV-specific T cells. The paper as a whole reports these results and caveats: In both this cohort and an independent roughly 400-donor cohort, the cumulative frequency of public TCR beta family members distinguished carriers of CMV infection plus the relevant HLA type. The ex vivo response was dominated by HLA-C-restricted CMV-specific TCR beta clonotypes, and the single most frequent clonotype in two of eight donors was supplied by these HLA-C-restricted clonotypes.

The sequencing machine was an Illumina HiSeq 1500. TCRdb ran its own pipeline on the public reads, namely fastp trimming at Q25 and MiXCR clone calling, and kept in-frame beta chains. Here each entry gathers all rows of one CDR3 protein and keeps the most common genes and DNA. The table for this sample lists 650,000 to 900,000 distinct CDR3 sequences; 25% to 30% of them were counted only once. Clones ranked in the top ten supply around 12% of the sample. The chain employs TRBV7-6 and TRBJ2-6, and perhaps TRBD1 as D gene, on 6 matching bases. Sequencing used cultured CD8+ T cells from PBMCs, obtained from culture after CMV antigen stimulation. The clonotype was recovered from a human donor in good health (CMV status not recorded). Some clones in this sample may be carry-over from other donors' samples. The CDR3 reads CASSFEREGETAGANVLTF. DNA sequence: TGTGCCAGCAGCTTCGAGAGAGAGGGGGAGACGGCTGGGGCCAACGTCCTGACTTTC.